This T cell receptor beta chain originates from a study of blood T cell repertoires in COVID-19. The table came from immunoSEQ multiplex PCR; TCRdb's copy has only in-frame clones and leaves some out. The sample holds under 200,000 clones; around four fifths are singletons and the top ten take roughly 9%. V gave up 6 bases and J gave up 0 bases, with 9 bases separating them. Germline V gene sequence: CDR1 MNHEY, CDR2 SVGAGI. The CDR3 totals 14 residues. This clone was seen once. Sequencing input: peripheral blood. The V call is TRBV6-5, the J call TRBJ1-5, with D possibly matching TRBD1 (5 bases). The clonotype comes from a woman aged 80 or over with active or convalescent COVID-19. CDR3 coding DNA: TGTGCCAGCAGCGCAGGGTTTAGCAATCAGCCCCAGCATTTT. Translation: CASSAGFSNQPQHF.